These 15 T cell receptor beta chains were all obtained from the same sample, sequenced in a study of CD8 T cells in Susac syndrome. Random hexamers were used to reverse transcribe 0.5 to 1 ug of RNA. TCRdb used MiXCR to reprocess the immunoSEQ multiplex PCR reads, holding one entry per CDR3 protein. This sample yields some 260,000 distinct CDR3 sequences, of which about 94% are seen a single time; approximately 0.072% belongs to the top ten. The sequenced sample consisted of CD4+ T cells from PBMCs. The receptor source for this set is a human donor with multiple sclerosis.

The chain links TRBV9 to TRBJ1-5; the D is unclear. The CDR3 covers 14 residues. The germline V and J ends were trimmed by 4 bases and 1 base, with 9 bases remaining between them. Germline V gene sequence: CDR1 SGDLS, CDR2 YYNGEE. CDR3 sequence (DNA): TGTGCCAGCAGCCCTCATACGAGCAATCAGCCCCAGCATTTT. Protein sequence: CASSPHTSNQPQHF. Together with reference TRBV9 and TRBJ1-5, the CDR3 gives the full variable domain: DSGVTQTPKHLITATGQRVTLRCSPRSGDLSVYWYQQSLDQGLQFLIQYYNGEERAKGNILERFSAQQFPDLHSELNLSSLELGDSALYFCASSPHTSNQPQHFGDGTRLSIL.

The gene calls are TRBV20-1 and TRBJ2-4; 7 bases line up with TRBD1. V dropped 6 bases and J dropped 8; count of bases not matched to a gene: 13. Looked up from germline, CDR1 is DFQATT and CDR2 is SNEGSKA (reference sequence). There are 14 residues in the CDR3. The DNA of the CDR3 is TGCAGTGCCCACGGACAGGCCTCGGCGGACATTCAGTACTTC. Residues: CSAHGQASADIQYF.

This CDR3 is CASSRPGGLGTEAFF. The CDR3 DNA is TGTGCCAGTAGCCGTCCCGGGGGCTTAGGCACTGAAGCTTTCTTT. The rearrangement joins TRBV19 to TRBJ1-1, with D possibly TRBD1 on 6 matching bases. Per germline, CDR1 LNHDA and CDR2 SQIVND (reference sequence). V shed 6 bases and J shed 4 bases, with 18 bases lying between them. This CDR3 spans 15 amino acids.

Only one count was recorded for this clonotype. CDR3 sequence: CASSLHRGLDEQYF. CDR3 sequence (DNA): TGTGCCAGCAGTCTCCACAGGGGGCTCGACGAGCAGTACTTC. V gene TRBV12-3 or TRBV12-4 combines with J gene TRBJ2-7; 9 positions agree with TRBD1. V gave up 5 bases and J gave up 5 bases; unmatched junction bases: 7. The CDR3 extends over 14 amino acids.

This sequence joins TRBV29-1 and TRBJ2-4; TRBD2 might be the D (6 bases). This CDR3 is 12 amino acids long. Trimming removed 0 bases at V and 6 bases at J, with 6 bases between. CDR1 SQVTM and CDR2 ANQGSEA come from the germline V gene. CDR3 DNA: TGCAGCGTTGAAGAGGGAGGAAACATTCAGTACTTC. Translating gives CSVEEGGNIQYF.

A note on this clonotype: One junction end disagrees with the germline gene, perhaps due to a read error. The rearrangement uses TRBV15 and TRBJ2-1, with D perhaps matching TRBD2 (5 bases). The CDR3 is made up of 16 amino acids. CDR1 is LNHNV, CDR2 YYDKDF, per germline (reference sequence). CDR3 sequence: CATSRDERPAYNGQFF. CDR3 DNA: TGTGCCACCAGCCGGGATGAAAGGCCCGCCTACAATGGGCAGTTCTTC. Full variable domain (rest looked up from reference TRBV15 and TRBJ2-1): DAMVIQNPRYQVTQFGKPVTLSCSQTLNHNVMYWYQQKSSQAPKLLFHYYDKDFNNEADTPDNFQSRRPNTSFCFLDIRSPGLGDTAMYLCATSRDERPAYNGQFFGPGTRLTVL.

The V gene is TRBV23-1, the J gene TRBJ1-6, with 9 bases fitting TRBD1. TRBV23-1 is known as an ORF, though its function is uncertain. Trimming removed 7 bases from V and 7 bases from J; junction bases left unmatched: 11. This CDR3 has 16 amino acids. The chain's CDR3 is CASNETGGPRNSPLHF. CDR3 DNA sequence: TGCGCCAGCAACGAGACAGGGGGTCCACGGAATTCACCCCTCCACTTT.

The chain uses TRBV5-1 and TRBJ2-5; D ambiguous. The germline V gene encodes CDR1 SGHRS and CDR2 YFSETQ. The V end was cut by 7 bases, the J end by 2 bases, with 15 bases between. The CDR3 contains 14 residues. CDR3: CASHQGSFQETQYF. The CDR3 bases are TGCGCCAGCCACCAAGGCAGTTTTCAAGAGACCCAGTACTTC.

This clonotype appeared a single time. CDR3 sequence reads: CAWSPQGETQYF. The CDR3 region has the DNA TGTGCCTGGAGTCCACAGGGAGAGACCCAGTACTTC. This chain links TRBV30 with TRBJ2-5, with D possibly matching TRBD1 (6 bases). With 2 bases removed from V and 4 bases from J, the gap between germline ends came to 8 bases. Germline CDR1 reads GTSNPN; CDR2 reads SVGIG (reference sequence). The CDR3 totals 12 residues. Drawing the rest from reference TRBV30 and TRBJ2-5, the complete variable domain is SQTIHQWPATLVQPVGSPLSLECTVEGTSNPNLYWYRQAAGRGLQLLFYSVGIGQISSEVPQNLSASRPQDRQFILSSKKLLLSDSGFYLCAWSPQGETQYFGPGTRLLVL.

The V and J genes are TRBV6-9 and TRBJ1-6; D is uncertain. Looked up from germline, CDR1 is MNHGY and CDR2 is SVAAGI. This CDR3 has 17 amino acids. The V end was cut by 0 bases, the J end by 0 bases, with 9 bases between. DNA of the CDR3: TGTGCCAGCAGTTATTCAATAGGGAGCTCCTATAATTCACCCCTCCACTTT. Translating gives CASSYSIGSSYNSPLHF.

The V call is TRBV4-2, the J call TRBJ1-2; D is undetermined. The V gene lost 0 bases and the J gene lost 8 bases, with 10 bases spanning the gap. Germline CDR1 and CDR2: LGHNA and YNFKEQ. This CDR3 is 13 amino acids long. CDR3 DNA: TGTGCCAGCAGCCAAGATCTATCCTGGGGCTACACCTTC. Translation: CASSQDLSWGYTF.

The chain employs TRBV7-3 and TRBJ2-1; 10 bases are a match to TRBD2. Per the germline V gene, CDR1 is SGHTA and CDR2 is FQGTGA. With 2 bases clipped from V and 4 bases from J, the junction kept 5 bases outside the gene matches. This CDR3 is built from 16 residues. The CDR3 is CASSLGSGGVYNEQFF. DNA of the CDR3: TGTGCCAGCAGCTTAGGGAGCGGGGGGGTGTACAATGAGCAGTTCTTC.

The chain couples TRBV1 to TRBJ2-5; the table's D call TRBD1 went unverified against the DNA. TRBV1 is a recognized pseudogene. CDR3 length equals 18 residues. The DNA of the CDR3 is TGCACCAGCAGCCAAGAAGGCCCCCCCGGGACACCTCAAGAGACCCAGTACTTC. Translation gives CTSSQEGPPGTPQETQYF.

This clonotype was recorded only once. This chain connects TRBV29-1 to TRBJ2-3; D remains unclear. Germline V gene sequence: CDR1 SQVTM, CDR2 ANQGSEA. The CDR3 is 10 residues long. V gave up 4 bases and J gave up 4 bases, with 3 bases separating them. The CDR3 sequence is CSVGADTQYF. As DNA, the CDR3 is TGCAGCGTTGGGGCAGATACGCAGTATTTT.

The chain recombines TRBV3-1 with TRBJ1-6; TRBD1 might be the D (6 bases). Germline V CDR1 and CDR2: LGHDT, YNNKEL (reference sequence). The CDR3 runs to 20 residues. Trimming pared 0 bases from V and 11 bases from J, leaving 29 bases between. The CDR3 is CASSQDIRGGRNDNVPPLHF. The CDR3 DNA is TGTGCCAGCAGCCAAGATATAAGGGGGGGCCGGAACGATAATGTCCCACCCCTCCACTTT.